This TCR beta chain was observed in a study of blood T cell repertoires in COVID-19. Study context: The United States, Italy and Spain provided the acute and convalescent COVID-19 samples.

This CDR3 is 14 amino acids long. Germline loops: CDR1 MNHEY, CDR2 SVGAGI. The V gene end was trimmed by 8 bases and the J gene end by 1 base; junction bases not matched to a gene: 1. Authors' analysis steps: Quantification of nucleated cells was approximated via reference gene primer amplification. Clones were read by immunoSEQ multiplex PCR, and TCRdb kept only the in-frame ones, dropping some. Clone size and the V and J calls come from that table; the DNA yielded D and trimming. Found here are 84,000 or so clones, 80% of them singletons; the top ten hold around 12%. Material for sequencing was peripheral blood. J is TRBJ1-5 and V is TRBV6-5, with 11 bases lining up with TRBD1. This TCR was sampled from a woman in her thirties or forties with active or convalescent COVID-19. CDR3 bases: TGTGCCAGCGGGGACAGGGGGAGCAATCAGCCCCAGCATTTT. This codes for CASGDRGSNQPQHF.